These T cell receptor beta chains were read from a single sample in a study of early T cells in non-severe SARS-CoV-2 infection. Each CDR3 protein gets one entry after TCRdb re-called the 5' RACE reads with MiXCR. The data show around 77,000 distinct CDR3 sequences, roughly 4.7% seen once. The sequenced sample was whole blood, obtained at baseline. These receptors were collected from an adult who was a healthcare worker with PCR-confirmed SARS-CoV-2 infection or an uninfected control (not recorded which). The CDR3 runs from the conserved cysteine through the conserved F or W. A D gene is named only where the DNA matches it firmly. Rows give clone size only sometimes, using once, few, many, or a class for an expanded clone.

clone size: NA; D gene: NA; J gene: TRBJ1-1; V gene: TRBV5-1; CDR3 DNA: TGCGCCAGCAGCTTAGAAATGAACACTGAAGCTTTCTTT; CDR3 protein: CASSLEMNTEAFF
clone size: many; D gene: NA; J gene: TRBJ2-3; V gene: TRBV30; CDR3 DNA: TGTGCCTGGAGAGCATTTACAGGGGACCTTAGCGGGACGAGCACAGATACGCAGTATTTT; CDR3 protein: CAWRAFTGDLSGTSTDTQYF
clone size: many; D gene: TRBD2; J gene: TRBJ2-3; V gene: TRBV7-2; CDR3 DNA: TGTGCCAGCAGCCGGCCGGCGGGAGGGGGTACGCAGTATTTT; CDR3 protein: CASSRPAGGGTQYF
clone size: many; D gene: NA; J gene: TRBJ1-5; V gene: TRBV12-3/TRBV12-4; CDR3 DNA: TGTGCCAGCAGTTTGAAGGGAAATCAGCCCCAGCATTTT; CDR3 protein: CASSLKGNQPQHF
clone size: few; D gene: TRBD1; J gene: TRBJ1-1; V gene: TRBV7-2; CDR3 DNA: TGTGCCAGCAGCTTAAAGGGAGGGGGCCTAAGGGAGAACACTGAAGCTTTCTTT; CDR3 protein: CASSLKGGGLRENTEAFF
clone size: once; D gene: NA; J gene: TRBJ2-1; V gene: TRBV7-9; CDR3 DNA: TGTGCCAGCAGCTTAGCCCAGGGACGCCTTCTGAGGAATGAGCAGTTCTTC; CDR3 protein: CASSLAQGRLLRNEQFF
clone size: few; D gene: TRBD1; J gene: TRBJ1-5; V gene: TRBV5-6; CDR3 DNA: TGTGCCAGCAGCCAAGGGACAGGGGGCAATCAGCCCCAGCATTTT; CDR3 protein: CASSQGTGGNQPQHF
clone size: NA; D gene: TRBD2; J gene: TRBJ2-1; V gene: TRBV28; CDR3 DNA: TGTGCCAGCAGCCCTTGGGGCCAGCGGGAGAACAATGAGCAGTTCTTC; CDR3 protein: CASSPWGQRENNEQFF
clone size: few; D gene: TRBD1; J gene: TRBJ2-4; V gene: TRBV7-6; CDR3 DNA: TGTGCCAGCAGCTCATATGGACAGGGTCCGGCCAAAAACATTCAGTACTTC; CDR3 protein: CASSSYGQGPAKNIQYF
clone size: many; D gene: TRBD2; J gene: TRBJ2-1; V gene: TRBV10-3; CDR3 DNA: TGTGCCATCAGTCTTAGCGGGTACAATGAGCAGTTCTTC; CDR3 protein: CAISLSGYNEQFF
clone size: many; D gene: TRBD1; J gene: TRBJ1-1; V gene: TRBV12-3/TRBV12-4; CDR3 DNA: TGTGCCAGCAGTTCGGAACAGGGGTACACTGAAGCTTTCTTT; CDR3 protein: CASSSEQGYTEAFF
clone size: NA; D gene: NA; J gene: TRBJ1-1; V gene: TRBV5-4; CDR3 DNA: TGTGCCAGCAGATCCCCTTTCTCTGGGACTGAAGCTTTCTTT; CDR3 protein: CASRSPFSGTEAFF
clone size: many; D gene: TRBD1; J gene: TRBJ2-7; V gene: TRBV27; CDR3 DNA: TGTGCCAGCAGTTTAGGTGGGACAGGTGGGCGAGGGCAGTACTTC; CDR3 protein: CASSLGGTGGRGQYF
clone size: many; D gene: TRBD1; J gene: TRBJ1-1; V gene: TRBV12-5; CDR3 DNA: TGTGCTAGTGGTACCAACCTATGGGAGGGGGCAGTCACTGAAGCTTTCTTT; CDR3 protein: CASGTNLWEGAVTEAFF
clone size: many; D gene: TRBD2; J gene: TRBJ2-1; V gene: TRBV2; CDR3 DNA: TGTGCCATCTCACTAGCGGGAGACTACAATGAGCAGTTCTTC; CDR3 protein: CAISLAGDYNEQFF
clone size: NA; D gene: NA; J gene: TRBJ2-5; V gene: TRBV19; CDR3 DNA: TGTGCCAGTACAAATCAGGGAGCGGAGACCCAGTACTTC; CDR3 protein: CASTNQGAETQYF
clone size: NA; D gene: TRBD2; J gene: TRBJ2-3; V gene: TRBV9; CDR3 DNA: TGTGCCAGCAGCGTAGGCCAGCGGGAGGCCACAGATACGCAGTATTTT; CDR3 protein: CASSVGQREATDTQYF
clone size: few; D gene: TRBD2; J gene: TRBJ2-7; V gene: TRBV6-2/TRBV6-3; CDR3 DNA: TGTGCCAGCAGGGAATCCGGGACTAGCGGGAGTTACGAGCAGTACTTC; CDR3 protein: CASRESGTSGSYEQYF
clone size: few; D gene: TRBD1; J gene: TRBJ1-2; V gene: TRBV5-1; CDR3 DNA: TGCGCCAGCAGCGCATGGACAGGGACCGGCGATGGCTACACCTTC; CDR3 protein: CASSAWTGTGDGYTF
clone size: few; D gene: TRBD1; J gene: TRBJ1-2; V gene: TRBV19; CDR3 DNA: TGTGCCAGTAGTATAATGGCCGGGACAGGGGATGGCTACACCTTC; CDR3 protein: CASSIMAGTGDGYTF
clone size: NA; D gene: NA; J gene: TRBJ1-1; V gene: TRBV2; CDR3 DNA: TGTGCCAGCAGTGAAGAAATGAACACTGAAGCTTTCTTT; CDR3 protein: CASSEEMNTEAFF
clone size: NA; D gene: NA; J gene: TRBJ1-1; V gene: TRBV4-2; CDR3 DNA: TGTGCCAGCGCCGATATCGTAGGCGGTTCGGGCGGCACTGAAGCTTTCTTT; CDR3 protein: CASADIVGGSGGTEAFF
clone size: many; D gene: TRBD1; J gene: TRBJ1-1; V gene: TRBV5-1; CDR3 DNA: TGCGCCAGCAGCTTCAGACAGGGTCTGAACACTGAAGCTTTCTTT; CDR3 protein: CASSFRQGLNTEAFF
clone size: few; D gene: NA; J gene: TRBJ2-1; V gene: TRBV7-9; CDR3 DNA: TGTGCCAGCAGCTGGCCCCATGAGCAGTTCTTC; CDR3 protein: CASSWPHEQFF
clone size: few; D gene: TRBD1; J gene: TRBJ2-1; V gene: TRBV14; CDR3 DNA: TGTGCCAGCAGCCTCGGTACAGGGGCCTACTACAATGAGCAGTTCTTC; CDR3 protein: CASSLGTGAYYNEQFF
clone size: NA; D gene: NA; J gene: TRBJ2-1; V gene: TRBV2; CDR3 DNA: TGTGCCAGCAGTGTCACAAATGAGCAGTTCTTC; CDR3 protein: CASSVTNEQFF
clone size: many; D gene: TRBD2; J gene: TRBJ2-7; V gene: TRBV2; CDR3 DNA: TGTGCCAGCACCGCGAGGAGCGGGAGGGCCCTTGAGCAGTACTTC; CDR3 protein: CASTARSGRALEQYF
clone size: many; D gene: NA; J gene: TRBJ1-4; V gene: TRBV5-5; CDR3 DNA: TGTGCCAGCAGCTTCTCGACAAGGGAAAATGAAAAACTGTTTTTT; CDR3 protein: CASSFSTRENEKLFF
clone size: few; D gene: NA; J gene: TRBJ1-4; V gene: TRBV5-4; CDR3 DNA: TGTGCCAGCAGCCCTGAATTGAATGAAAAACTGTTTTTT; CDR3 protein: CASSPELNEKLFF
clone size: few; D gene: NA; J gene: TRBJ2-7; V gene: TRBV10-3; CDR3 DNA: TGTGCCATCAGTGAGCGGGCGAGTCCGAGGAACGAGCAGTACTTC; CDR3 protein: CAISERASPRNEQYF
clone size: many; D gene: NA; J gene: TRBJ2-1; V gene: TRBV5-1; CDR3 DNA: TGCGCCAGCAGCTGGGGGGGCGGCAGTTACAATGAGCAGTTCTTC; CDR3 protein: CASSWGGGSYNEQFF
clone size: many; D gene: NA; J gene: TRBJ2-7; V gene: TRBV10-3; CDR3 DNA: TGTGCCATCAGTGGGGCGGACAGAGCGGCTTTC; CDR3 protein: CAISGADRAAF
clone size: many; D gene: TRBD1; J gene: TRBJ2-2; V gene: TRBV29-1; CDR3 DNA: TGCAGCGTAACAGGGGCCGGGGAGCTGTTTTTT; CDR3 protein: CSVTGAGELFF
clone size: many; D gene: TRBD2; J gene: TRBJ2-1; V gene: TRBV15; CDR3 DNA: TGTGCCACTAACACCGGGAGGCTCCCGTCCAATGAGCAGTTCTTC; CDR3 protein: CATNTGRLPSNEQFF
clone size: NA; D gene: NA; J gene: TRBJ2-1; V gene: TRBV7-2; CDR3 DNA: TGTGCCAGCAGTCCTTTAGCAGGAGGGCCCCATGAGCAGTTCTTC; CDR3 protein: CASSPLAGGPHEQFF
clone size: NA; D gene: NA; J gene: TRBJ1-5; V gene: TRBV16; CDR3 DNA: TGTGCCAGCAGCCAATCACGGGGGGATAGCAATCAGCCCCAGCATTTT; CDR3 protein: CASSQSRGDSNQPQHF
clone size: few; D gene: NA; J gene: TRBJ2-2; V gene: TRBV2; CDR3 DNA: TGTGCCAGCAGGACAGAGTCCCGGGGGGAGCTGTTTTTT; CDR3 protein: CASRTESRGELFF
clone size: many; D gene: NA; J gene: TRBJ2-1; V gene: TRBV12-3/TRBV12-4; CDR3 DNA: TGTGCCAGCAGTCCTGGGCCCTACAATGAGCAGTTCTTC; CDR3 protein: CASSPGPYNEQFF
clone size: few; D gene: NA; J gene: TRBJ2-5; V gene: TRBV18; CDR3 DNA: TGTGCCAGCTCACCACAGGGATCGGGACAAGAGACCCAGTACTTC; CDR3 protein: CASSPQGSGQETQYF
clone size: few; D gene: TRBD1; J gene: TRBJ2-4; V gene: TRBV5-1; CDR3 DNA: TGCGCCAGCAGCTCATTGCCGGGACAGGGAAGGGACATTCAGTACTTC; CDR3 protein: CASSSLPGQGRDIQYF
clone size: many; D gene: NA; J gene: TRBJ2-3; V gene: TRBV7-2; CDR3 DNA: TGTGCCAGCAGCTTAACGGGGGCGGCAGATACGCAGTATTTT; CDR3 protein: CASSLTGAADTQYF
clone size: NA; D gene: TRBD1; J gene: TRBJ1-2; V gene: TRBV10-2; CDR3 DNA: TGCGCCAGCAGTGCCCCCGGAGACAGGGGGAACTATGGCTACACCTTC; CDR3 protein: CASSAPGDRGNYGYTF
clone size: NA; D gene: NA; J gene: TRBJ1-1; V gene: TRBV9; CDR3 DNA: TGTGCCAGCAGCCCAACCATGGGAGGGAGGACTGAAGCTTTCTTT; CDR3 protein: CASSPTMGGRTEAFF
clone size: NA; D gene: TRBD1; J gene: TRBJ2-3; V gene: TRBV7-6; CDR3 DNA: TGTGCCAGCAGCCGTGGGACAGGCGTAAGCACAGATACGCAGTATTTT; CDR3 protein: CASSRGTGVSTDTQYF
clone size: many; D gene: NA; J gene: TRBJ2-3; V gene: TRBV7-2; CDR3 DNA: TGTGCCAGCTCCAAGGCAGATACGCAGTATTTT; CDR3 protein: CASSKADTQYF
clone size: many; D gene: TRBD1; J gene: TRBJ2-7; V gene: TRBV12-3/TRBV12-4; CDR3 DNA: TGTGCCAGCAGTTTCCGGACAGGGGGCCCCTACGAGCAGTACTTC; CDR3 protein: CASSFRTGGPYEQYF
clone size: NA; D gene: TRBD2; J gene: TRBJ2-1; V gene: TRBV28; CDR3 DNA: TGTGCCAGCAGCTCTCCGGGACTAGCGTTTTACAATGAGCAGTTCTTC; CDR3 protein: CASSSPGLAFYNEQFF